In this sample, the clone carrying this T cell receptor (beta chain) turned up many times. No antigen is known for it. The sample belongs to a study of T cells in Graves' hyperthyroidism and ophthalmopathy. Turning to the study itself: Specimen type is peripheral blood, collected at initial diagnosis prior to any treatment. Study outcomes and limitations: Blood held most thyroid clonotypes expanded above 0.001 frequency.

The CDR3 is made up of 15 amino acids. Germline CDR1 reads SGHTA; CDR2 reads FQGTGA. Trimming pared 1 base from V and 7 bases from J, leaving 14 bases between. 10 ml of fresh peripheral blood supplied the PBMCs. RNA transcripts yielded amplified TCR beta CDR3 regions. An initial round of RT-PCR targeting the TCR CDR3 relied on the HTBI primer set. MiXCR, run by TCRdb on the multiplex PCR reads, gives a single entry per CDR3 protein. The sample contains 600,000 or so distinct CDR3 sequences, about 15% of which appear only once. This clonotype was obtained from a woman in her fifties or sixties with Graves' ophthalmopathy. Sequenced input: blood. The chain employs TRBV7-3 and TRBJ2-1; D is possibly TRBD1 (5 bases). The CDR3, as DNA: TGTGCCAGCAGCTTAAGGCAGGGCTCCCTTAATGAGCAGTTCTTC. Amino acids: CASSLRQGSLNEQFF.